One and the same sample provided the 8 T cell receptor beta chains below, sequenced in a study of shared T cell receptors in the human thymus. Clones were sequenced by immunoSEQ multiplex PCR, and TCRdb holds only the in-frame ones, with some missing. This sample has under 450,000 clones, with around 93% found just once. The sequencing input was thymocytes. The origin of the receptors is a human donor.

The V call is TRBV6-6, the J call TRBJ2-5; the D gene could be TRBD1 or TRBD2 (6 bases each). Germline CDR1 reads MNHNY; CDR2 reads SVGAGI (reference sequence). The germline V and J ends were trimmed by 2 bases and 5 bases, with 9 bases remaining between them. The CDR3 spans 13 residues. As DNA, the CDR3 is TGTGCCAGCAGTTACAGGGGGAGGGAGACCCAGTACTTC. It translates to CASSYRGRETQYF.

V and J are TRBV5-4 and TRBJ2-2; D may match TRBD1 or TRBD2 (5 bases each). The germline V and J ends were trimmed by 4 bases and 6 bases, with 22 bases remaining between them. The CDR3 is 17 residues long. Germline lookup yields CDR1 SGHNT and CDR2 YYREEE (reference sequence). The CDR3 nucleotides read TGTGCCAGCAGCCTCGCGCCCGGGACCTACAATTCCGGGGAGCTGTTTTTT. Encoded protein: CASSLAPGTYNSGELFF.

The chain couples TRBV6-6 to TRBJ2-7, with D perhaps being TRBD1 or TRBD2 (7 bases each). The last part of the DNA fits TRBJ2-5 better; the J call may be wrong. The CDR3 loop spans 16 amino acids. The germline V gene has CDR1 MNHNY and CDR2 SVGAGI (reference sequence). CDR3 nucleotides: TGTGCCAGCAGCCCAAGTTGGCAGGGGGGGAAAGAGACCCAGTACTTC. Protein sequence: CASSPSWQGGKETQYF.

J is TRBJ2-1 and V is TRBV15; no reliable D call. CDR1 and CDR2 from the germline V gene are LNHNV and YYDKDF (reference sequence). The CDR3 covers 16 residues. V gave up 4 bases and J gave up 0 bases, with 13 bases separating them. The CDR3 protein is CATSIEASFSYNEQFF. The CDR3 bases are TGTGCCACCAGCATTGAAGCGAGTTTCTCCTACAATGAGCAGTTCTTC. The full variable domain, completed using reference TRBV15 and TRBJ2-1, is DAMVIQNPRYQVTQFGKPVTLSCSQTLNHNVMYWYQQKSSQAPKLLFHYYDKDFNNEADTPDNFQSRRPNTSFCFLDIRSPGLGDTAMYLCATSIEASFSYNEQFFGPGTRLTVL.

The chain has TRBV27 and TRBJ2-7; perhaps TRBD2 as D (6 bases). CDR3 length: 13 residues. V shed 10 bases and J shed 2 bases, with 15 bases lying between them. CDR1 and CDR2 (germline): MNHEY, SMNVEV (reference sequence). CDR3 amino acids: CATWRDGPYEQYF. DNA for the CDR3: TGTGCCACTTGGCGGGACGGACCCTACGAGCAGTACTTC.

V usage is TRBV7-9 and J usage is TRBJ1-2; D possibly corresponds to TRBD1 (6 bases). The CDR3 has 16 amino acids. The ends were cut back, 5 bases at V and 1 base at J, with 17 bases in the middle. The V gene's germline CDR1 is SEHNR and CDR2 FQNEAQ (reference sequence). Written as DNA, the CDR3 is TGTGCCAGCAGCGTCCCATTGGGGGCTATTAACTATGGCTACACCTTC. Translation: CASSVPLGAINYGYTF.

V and J are TRBV7-6 and TRBJ2-1; unclear D gene. Per germline, CDR1 SGHVS and CDR2 FNYEAQ. This CDR3 has 14 residues. The V end lost 1 base, the J end lost 3 bases, and 7 bases lay between the germline ends. CDR3 nucleotides: TGTGCCAGCAGCTTAGATCGCAGCTACAATGAGCAGTTCTTC. Protein product: CASSLDRSYNEQFF.

V is TRBV5-6 and J is TRBJ2-7; 8 bases align to TRBD2. The CDR3 loop spans 16 amino acids. Germline V lookup: CDR1 SGHDT, CDR2 YYEEEE. V was pared by 4 bases and J by 6 bases, with 15 bases of the junction left unmatched. As DNA, the CDR3 is TGTGCCAGCAGCCCGCGGGGACTAGGGGCCCGAAGCGAGCAGTACTTC. Translation gives CASSPRGLGARSEQYF.